One sample yielded the 7 T cell receptor beta chains listed below, sequenced in a study of radiotherapy plus CTLA-4 blockade in lung cancer. Libraries were prepared by immunoSEQ multiplex PCR; TCRdb keeps only in-frame clonotypes and omits some of them. The sample lists approximately 40,000 clones, 75% to 80% occurring once. Sample: peripheral blood, taken from a patient treated with radiotherapy plus ipilimumab. These receptors originate from a human donor with non-small cell lung cancer whose response to radiotherapy plus ipilimumab could not be evaluated.

This clone was seen only a few times. This sequence joins TRBV6-1 and TRBJ1-3; 9 positions match TRBD1. The junction had 8 bases not matched to a gene; V was cut back by 4 bases and J by 4 bases. This CDR3 comprises 16 residues. In germline, CDR1 is MNHNS, CDR2 SASEGT. CDR3 sequence: CASSAYRGQGGNTIYF. The CDR3 DNA reads as TGTGCCAGCAGTGCATACAGGGGGCAAGGCGGAAACACCATATATTTT.

This clone was counted a single time. The CDR3 here is CASSNGAVGNTEAFF. As DNA, the CDR3 is TGTGCCAGCTCAAATGGGGCCGTTGGGAACACTGAAGCTTTCTTT. V gene TRBV18 combines with J gene TRBJ1-1; tentative D call: TRBD1 (5 bases). The germline V gene encodes CDR1 KGHSH and CDR2 LQKENI. This CDR3 spans 15 amino acids. V was shortened by 5 bases and J by 1 base, with 14 bases between the two germline ends.

CDR3 coding DNA: TGCGCCAGCAGCGTCCAACTAGCGGGAGGGCAGGAGACCCAGTACTTC. Amino acid sequence: CASSVQLAGGQETQYF. The genes are TRBV5-1 and TRBJ2-5; TRBD2 aligns across 13 bases. The germline V gene has CDR1 SGHRS and CDR2 YFSETQ. This CDR3 spans 16 amino acids. The V segment lost 4 bases and the J segment 5 bases; nucleotides outside the gene matches: 8.

This clone has more than one count but fewer than ten. The chain recombines TRBV7-3 with TRBJ2-2; D is perhaps TRBD1 (6 bases). V was clipped by 2 bases and J by 7 bases, with 14 bases between them. Germline values: CDR1 SGHTA, CDR2 FQGTGA. This CDR3 contains 15 residues. This CDR3 reads CASSLARGLGGELFF. The CDR3 DNA sequence: TGTGCCAGCAGCTTAGCCAGGGGATTAGGCGGGGAGCTGTTTTTT.

V usage is TRBV7-2 and J usage is TRBJ2-3, with D maybe TRBD1 (6 bases). The CDR3 totals 15 residues. Per germline, CDR1 SGHTA and CDR2 FQGNSA. V gave up 4 bases and J gave up 2 bases, with 13 bases separating them. In nucleotides, the CDR3 is TGTGCCAGCAGCTCGAAACAGGGCGCCACAGATACGCAGTATTTT. Translation: CASSSKQGATDTQYF.

The count of this clone is one. V is TRBV2 and J is TRBJ1-2, with 9 bases identical to TRBD1. The CDR3 extends over 14 amino acids. Germline V gene data show CDR1 as SNHLY and CDR2 as FYNNEI. Trimming at V came to 5 bases and at J to 4 bases, leaving 5 bases not matched to a gene. The CDR3 loop reads CASSQGQGPYGYTF. The CDR3 region has the DNA TGTGCCAGCAGTCAGGGACAGGGACCCTATGGCTACACCTTC.

This chain connects TRBV10-3 to TRBJ2-3; D possibly corresponds to TRBD1 (6 bases). The germline gives CDR1 ENHRY, CDR2 SYGVKD. The CDR3 covers 13 residues. V lost 6 bases and J 6 bases, leaving 13 bases between the germline ends. The CDR3 sequence is CAISRDTGDTQYF. The CDR3 DNA is TGTGCCATCAGCCGGGACACCGGGGATACGCAGTATTTT.